A single sample gave rise to the 28 T cell receptor beta chains below, sequenced in a study of cytomegalovirus exposure and HLA in healthy donors. Libraries were prepared by immunoSEQ multiplex PCR; TCRdb keeps only in-frame clonotypes and omits some of them. The sample has approximately 180,000 clones; 86% are singletons. Sequencing input: PBMCs. These receptors came from a woman in her late teens or twenties in good health and CMV-seronegative.

The chain carries TRBV6-5 and TRBJ1-3; no definite D call. V gave up 10 bases and J gave up 4 bases, with 8 bases separating them. In germline, CDR1 is MNHEY, CDR2 SVGAGI. CDR3 length: 11 amino acids. DNA of the CDR3: TGTGCCACCAGACGGGGAAACACCATATATTTT. The encoded protein is CATRRGNTIYF.

This chain links TRBV4-1 with TRBJ2-7, with 7 bases lining up with TRBD2. CDR3 length: 19 residues. Germline V gene data show CDR1 as MGHRA and CDR2 as YSYEKL. The J segment lost 3 bases and the V segment lost 4 bases, leaving 21 bases of the junction unmatched. As DNA, the CDR3 is TGCGCCAGCAGCCTCCTCTATCCCGGACTAGTTGGAGCCAACTACGAGCAGTACTTC. Translation: CASSLLYPGLVGANYEQYF.

The J gene is TRBJ1-5, the V gene TRBV12-5, with 7 nucleotides matching TRBD1. The CDR3 totals 13 residues. Germline V lookup: CDR1 LGHNT, CDR2 FRNRAP. V dropped 6 bases and J dropped 3; count of bases not matched to a gene: 2. The CDR3 protein is CASGTGFNQPQHF. The CDR3 DNA sequence: TGTGCTAGTGGGACAGGGTTCAATCAGCCCCAGCATTTT.

The gene calls are TRBV11-3 and TRBJ2-1; 8 bases match TRBD2. The germline V gene has CDR1 SGHNT and CDR2 YENEEA. This CDR3 contains 17 residues. Trimming took 5 bases from V and 4 from J; bases not matched to a gene: 13. The CDR3: CASSPGGAGDWYNEQFF. CDR3 DNA: TGTGCCAGCAGCCCCGGGGGGGCGGGGGATTGGTACAATGAGCAGTTCTTC.

J is TRBJ2-7 and V is TRBV4-1; D is unclear. This CDR3 has 14 amino acids. Germline-derived CDR1 and CDR2 are MGHRA and YSYEKL. V lost 1 base and J 2 bases, leaving 9 bases between the germline ends. The CDR3 spells CASSQVSGTYEQYF. The CDR3 coding sequence is TGCGCCAGCAGCCAAGTTTCAGGTACCTACGAGCAGTACTTC.

The rearrangement links TRBV6-1 to TRBJ1-1; 8 bases agree with TRBD1. Germline-derived CDR1 and CDR2 are MNHNS and SASEGT. The trim removed 4 bases at V and 2 bases at J, leaving 9 bases unmatched. The CDR3 runs to 16 residues. CDR3 loop: CASSVPRGRVNTEAFF. Written as DNA, the CDR3 is TGTGCCAGCAGTGTACCCAGGGGGCGAGTTAACACTGAAGCTTTCTTT.

The chain joins TRBV30 to TRBJ1-2; D possibly corresponds to TRBD1 (5 bases). This CDR3 region has 10 residues. V dropped 6 bases and J dropped 8 bases, with 10 bases sitting between them. Germline values: CDR1 GTSNPN, CDR2 SVGIG (reference sequence). The CDR3 DNA reads TGTGCCTGCAGACAGTACGGCTACACCTTC. Its translation is CACRQYGYTF.

This clone was detected once. The CDR3 DNA sequence: TGTGCCAGCAGCCCAACAGGGGGCCCAATCAATGAGCAGTTCTTC. Translated, it gives CASSPTGGPINEQFF. The chain is built from TRBV9 and TRBJ2-1, with 9 nucleotides matching TRBD1. With 4 bases clipped from V and 6 bases from J, the junction kept 8 bases outside the gene matches. Germline CDR1 is SGDLS and CDR2 is YYNGEE. The CDR3 is made up of 15 amino acids.

This sequence joins TRBV27 and TRBJ2-2; D uncertain. Germline-derived CDR1 and CDR2 are MNHEY and SMNVEV (reference sequence). V lost 2 bases to trimming and J lost 0 bases, with 10 bases between them. CDR3 length: 16 amino acids. CDR3 nucleotide sequence: TGTGCCAGCAGTTTAAATAGACACGCGAACACCGGGGAGCTGTTTTTT. Translated, it gives CASSLNRHANTGELFF.

The chain couples TRBV7-9 to TRBJ2-2; D is undetermined. The CDR3 loop spans 14 amino acids. Germline CDR1 is SEHNR and CDR2 is FQNEAQ (reference sequence). Trimming took off 2 bases at V and 7 bases at J, with 11 bases between the two ends. DNA for the CDR3: TGTGCCAGCAGCTTATCCACAGCCGGCGGGGAGCTGTTTTTT. Translating it yields CASSLSTAGGELFF.

The rearrangement joins TRBV7-6 to TRBJ1-2; the match to TRBD1 covers 7 bases. This CDR3 is built from 15 residues. In germline, CDR1 is SGHVS, CDR2 FNYEAQ. Trimming cost V 1 base and J 7 bases; bases outside gene matches: 9. This CDR3 reads CASSLEKTGIGGYTF. In DNA form, the CDR3 reads TGTGCCAGCAGCTTAGAAAAGACAGGGATTGGTGGCTACACCTTC.

The gene calls are TRBV29-1 and TRBJ1-2; possible D gene TRBD1, 5 bases. Germline loops: CDR1 SQVTM, CDR2 ANQGSEA. CDR3 length: 11 amino acids. Trimming took 7 bases from V and 4 from J, leaving 10 bases between them. CDR3 protein: CSAETAYGYTF. For the CDR3, the DNA is TGCAGCGCCGAGACAGCCTATGGCTACACCTTC.

This sequence joins TRBV5-1 and TRBJ2-1, with D maybe TRBD2 (6 bases). This CDR3 has 13 residues. Germline V CDR1 and CDR2: SGHRS, YFSETQ. Trimming took 3 bases from V and 10 from J, leaving 14 bases between them. The CDR3 loop is CASSSNDRGEQFF. DNA of the CDR3: TGCGCCAGCAGCTCCAATGACCGGGGGGAGCAGTTCTTC.

The chain is built from TRBV15 and TRBJ1-2; 7 nucleotides line up with TRBD1. This CDR3 spans 13 amino acids. Trimming at V came to 10 bases and at J to 4 bases, leaving 9 bases not matched to a gene. The V gene's germline CDR1 is LNHNV and CDR2 YYDKDF (reference sequence). The CDR3, as DNA: TGTGCCAGCAACAGGGGCCCCTCCTATGGCTACACCTTC. As protein: CASNRGPSYGYTF.

The chain links TRBV7-3 to TRBJ2-3, with 7 bases aligning to TRBD1. The CDR3 contains 16 residues. The germline CDR1 and CDR2 sequences are SGHTA and FQGTGA. V dropped 2 bases and J dropped 0; count of bases not matched to a gene: 5. The CDR3 DNA reads as TGTGCCAGCAGCTTATACAGGGGACCGAGCACAGATACGCAGTATTTT. The encoded protein is CASSLYRGPSTDTQYF.

The rearrangement uses TRBV5-1 and TRBJ2-2; 8 bases map to TRBD1. Germline V CDR1 and CDR2: SGHRS, YFSETQ. The length of the CDR3 is 13 residues. V shed 3 bases, J shed 6 bases, and the junction held 1 base outside the gene matches. The CDR3 sequence is CASSSQGAGELFF. CDR3 DNA sequence: TGCGCCAGCAGCTCACAGGGGGCCGGGGAGCTGTTTTTT.

This chain connects TRBV10-3 to TRBJ1-1; 10 bases match TRBD1. The V segment lost 0 bases and the J segment 7 bases; nucleotides outside the gene matches: 11. This CDR3 contains 17 residues. Germline V lookup: CDR1 ENHRY, CDR2 SYGVKD. The CDR3 coding sequence is TGTGCCATCAGTGAGTCCTCGATAGGGACAGGGGTGAGTGAAGCTTTCTTT. Translated, it gives CAISESSIGTGVSEAFF.

The chain couples TRBV5-1 to TRBJ2-7; 10 bases fit TRBD2. Germline-derived CDR1 and CDR2 are SGHRS and YFSETQ. V lost 4 bases and J lost 2; bases outside the gene matches: 6. CDR3 size: 15 residues. The CDR3 nucleotides read TGCGCCAGCAGCCTACCCACTAGCGGGACCTACGAGCAGTACTTC. This translates into CASSLPTSGTYEQYF.

CDR3 nucleotide sequence: TGCGCCAGCAGTCAAAGGGACAGGGGCTATGGCTACACCTTC. Residues: CASSQRDRGYGYTF. This chain links TRBV23-1 with TRBJ1-2; 10 positions match TRBD1. TRBV23-1 is treated as an ORF (open reading frame) with a function not yet certain. This CDR3 spans 14 amino acids. V lost 2 bases, J lost 4 bases, and 1 base stayed unmatched.

The chain joins TRBV6-4 to TRBJ2-7; 11 bases map to TRBD1. Germline V gene data show CDR1 as MRHNA and CDR2 as SNTAGT. Unmatched junction bases numbered 3, after V lost 2 bases and J lost 3 bases. The CDR3 sequence is 15 residues long. The DNA for the CDR3 is TGTGCCAGCAGTGACAGGGGGACAGGGGGCTACGAGCAGTACTTC. Protein: CASSDRGTGGYEQYF.

The gene calls are TRBV14 and TRBJ2-3; tentative D call: TRBD1 (5 bases). V was pared by 0 bases and J by 2 bases, with 21 bases between. CDR1 and CDR2 (germline): SGHDN, FVKESK. The CDR3 consists of 19 residues. The CDR3 DNA sequence: TGTGCCAGCAGCCAAGAGGTTAATTGGGCCAGGGCCTTCACAGATACGCAGTATTTT. Translation: CASSQEVNWARAFTDTQYF.

V gene TRBV6-5 combines with J gene TRBJ2-3, with D unresolved. CDR1 is MNHEY, CDR2 SVGAGI, per germline. The CDR3 has 14 amino acids. CDR3 DNA sequence: TGTGCTTCTAGGAAGGATTTTAGCACAGATACGCAGTATTTT. This codes for CASRKDFSTDTQYF.

V gene TRBV2 combines with J gene TRBJ1-2; 7 nucleotides align to TRBD1. V gave up 6 bases and J gave up 4 bases; unmatched junction bases: 11. The CDR3 loop spans 15 amino acids. Germline V gene lookup returns CDR1 SNHLY and CDR2 FYNNEI. Here the CDR3 DNA reads TGTGCCAGCAGCCGGGACAGCCTTGGTAGCTATGGCTACACCTTC. Encoded protein: CASSRDSLGSYGYTF.

J is TRBJ1-4 and V is TRBV18; possibly TRBD1 for D (6 bases). Germline V gene sequence: CDR1 KGHSH, CDR2 LQKENI. This CDR3 is 15 amino acids long. V was shortened by 3 bases and J by 8 bases, with 16 bases between the two germline ends. The CDR3 is CASSPEDRSREKLFF. For the CDR3, the DNA is TGTGCCAGCTCACCCGAAGACAGGTCGCGGGAAAAACTGTTTTTT.

This chain joins TRBV18 and TRBJ1-1; TRBD1 is a possible D gene (5 bases). Germline CDR1 and CDR2: KGHSH and LQKENI. There are 15 residues in the CDR3. Trimming removed 5 bases from V and 1 base from J, with 14 bases in between. The CDR3 protein is CASSILLQGNTEAFF. CDR3 DNA sequence: TGTGCCAGCTCAATCTTACTTCAGGGGAACACTGAAGCTTTCTTT. Drawing the rest from reference TRBV18 and TRBJ1-1, the complete variable domain is NAGVMQNPRHLVRRRGQEARLRCSPMKGHSHVYWYRQLPEEGLKFMVYLQKENIIDESGMPKERFSAEFPKEGPSILRIQQVVRGDSAAYFCASSILLQGNTEAFFGQGTRLTVV.

The V call is TRBV4-1, the J call TRBJ2-5, with 12 bases that match TRBD2. J lost 5 bases, V lost 0 bases, and 7 bases had no gene match. This CDR3 has 17 residues. The germline V gene encodes CDR1 MGHRA and CDR2 YSYEKL. CDR3 sequence: CASSQEALAGGGETQYF. The CDR3 DNA reads TGCGCCAGCAGCCAAGAAGCCCTAGCGGGAGGGGGGGAGACCCAGTACTTC.

The chain joins TRBV6-5 to TRBJ2-1; 7 bases align to TRBD1. This CDR3 is 11 amino acids long. Germline V gives CDR1 MNHEY, CDR2 SVGAGI. V trimming: 6 bases; J trimming: 9 bases; junction bases outside the gene matches: 2. As DNA, the CDR3 is TGTGCCAGCAGGGCAGGGGGTGAGCAGTTCTTC. It specifies CASRAGGEQFF.

CDR3 sequence (DNA): TGCAGCGTTGTCCACAGCCCCTACGAGCAGTACTTC. Its translation is CSVVHSPYEQYF. This chain uses TRBV29-1 with TRBJ2-7; unclear D gene. CDR1 and CDR2 from the germline V gene are SQVTM and ANQGSEA. The CDR3 has 12 residues. Trimming took off 4 bases at V and 2 bases at J, with 9 bases between the two ends.